Listed here are 32 T cell receptor beta chains from one sample, sequenced in a study of shared clonotypes between healthy human individuals. Profiling relied on immunoSEQ multiplex PCR, and the TCRdb table lists in-frame clones only, not all of them. Seen here are over a million clones, about 96% observed once, and the top ten hold approximately 1.1%. Sequenced sample: naive CD4+ T cells sorted from blood. The subset here: CD45RA+ positively selected. The receptors stem from a man aged 25-45 years in good health.

The chain couples TRBV6-6 to TRBJ2-6; 7 nucleotides line up with TRBD2. Germline-derived CDR1 and CDR2 are MNHNY and SVGAGI (reference sequence). V lost 6 bases to trimming and J lost 0 bases; unmatched junction nucleotides: 2. This CDR3 is 15 amino acids long. In DNA, the CDR3 is TGTGCCAGCAGCGGGGGGAGCTCTGGGGCCAACGTCCTGACTTTC. It translates to CASSGGSSGANVLTF.

The CDR3 region is CASSLSPGQPQHF. Written as DNA, the CDR3 is TGTGCCAGCAGCTTATCCCCAGGGCAGCCCCAGCATTTT. The chain recombines TRBV7-8 with TRBJ1-5, with D possibly TRBD1 on 5 matching bases. The CDR3 is made up of 13 amino acids. V lost 2 bases to trimming and J lost 7 bases, with 9 bases between them. Germline V gene sequence: CDR1 SGHVS, CDR2 FQNEAQ.

The V and J genes are TRBV18 and TRBJ2-3; 8 bases are shared with TRBD2. The V gene's germline CDR1 is KGHSH and CDR2 LQKENI. The V and J ends lost 3 bases and 8 bases, in that order; junction bases with no gene match: 13. The CDR3 totals 16 residues. The CDR3: CASSPIATGGPVTQYF. CDR3 nucleotides: TGTGCCAGCTCACCGATAGCGACGGGAGGGCCGGTTACGCAGTATTTT.

The chain uses TRBV25-1 and TRBJ1-4, with unresolved D. The CDR3 has 15 amino acids. The V gene lost 6 bases and the J gene lost 0 bases, with 11 bases spanning the gap. CDR1 is MGHDK, CDR2 SYGVNS, per germline. The CDR3 DNA reads as TGTGCCAGCAGGAAGGGCTCACCAACTAATGAAAAACTGTTTTTT. This encodes CASRKGSPTNEKLFF.

The gene calls are TRBV15 and TRBJ2-2, with 9 bases lining up with TRBD1. V lost 6 bases, J lost 3 bases, and 2 bases stayed unmatched. The CDR3 is made up of 14 amino acids. The germline V gene has CDR1 LNHNV and CDR2 YYDKDF (reference sequence). The CDR3 region is CATRDRGYTGELFF. The CDR3 DNA follows: TGTGCCACCAGGGACAGGGGTTACACCGGGGAGCTGTTTTTT.

The J gene is TRBJ2-2, the V gene TRBV2, with 12 bases that match TRBD1. CDR3 length: 15 amino acids. Looked up from germline, CDR1 is SNHLY and CDR2 is FYNNEI. V gave up 7 bases and J gave up 6 bases; unmatched junction bases: 6. The CDR3 region has the DNA TGTGCCAGCAAAGGGACAGGGGGCGGTTCCGGGGAGCTGTTTTTT. Translated, it gives CASKGTGGGSGELFF.

V gene TRBV5-4 combines with J gene TRBJ1-1; D not certain. V dropped 4 bases and J dropped 1 base, with 11 bases sitting between them. The CDR3 loop spans 14 amino acids. Germline CDR1 and CDR2: SGHNT and YYREEE (reference sequence). The CDR3 region has the DNA TGTGCCAGCAGCCCCTCGACGACGAACACTGAAGCTTTCTTT. It yields the protein CASSPSTTNTEAFF.

The chain has TRBV29-1 and TRBJ1-1; D is unresolved. The CDR3 sequence is 14 residues long. V was clipped by 7 bases and J by 3 bases, with 18 bases between them. Germline V gene sequence: CDR1 SQVTM, CDR2 ANQGSEA. The CDR3 nucleotides are TGCAGCGCAGTACACGGAACCTCGTACACTGAAGCTTTCTTT. Amino acids: CSAVHGTSYTEAFF. Drawing the rest from reference TRBV29-1 and TRBJ1-1, the complete variable domain is SAVISQKPSRDICQRGTSLTIQCQVDSQVTMMFWYRQQPGQSLTLIATANQGSEATYESGFVIDKFPISRPNLTFSTLTVSNMSPEDSSIYLCSAVHGTSYTEAFFGQGTRLTVV.

J is TRBJ1-5 and V is TRBV10-2; D is unclear. CDR1 and CDR2 from the germline V gene are WSHSY and SAAADI. The V end lost 4 bases, the J end lost 5 bases, and 15 bases lay between the germline ends. The CDR3 totals 15 residues. In DNA, the CDR3 is TGCGCCAGCAGTGGGGCGATGAACAGCTATCAGCCCCAGCATTTT. It specifies CASSGAMNSYQPQHF.

This chain uses TRBV2 with TRBJ2-3, with 15 bases aligning to TRBD2. Germline loops: CDR1 SNHLY, CDR2 FYNNEI. The CDR3 runs to 18 residues. With 7 bases clipped from V and 1 base from J, the junction kept 9 bases outside the gene matches. CDR3 in amino acids: CASIRTSGRADRTDTQYF. CDR3 nucleotide sequence: TGTGCCAGCATCCGGACTAGCGGGAGGGCCGACCGCACAGATACGCAGTATTTT.

V and J are TRBV11-2 and TRBJ2-7; the D gene is possibly TRBD2 (6 bases). The CDR3 sequence is 13 residues long. V lost 3 bases and J lost 3, with 9 bases in between. Germline values: CDR1 SGHAT, CDR2 FQNNGV. CDR3: CASSFGGIYEQYF. The CDR3 DNA reads as TGTGCCAGCAGCTTCGGGGGTATCTACGAGCAGTACTTC.

As for this clone: One end of the junction does not line up with germline, which may come from a read error. This chain joins TRBV7-2 and TRBJ2-2, with D possibly being TRBD2 (6 bases). The CDR3 has 14 amino acids. Germline-derived CDR1 and CDR2 are SGHTA and FQGNSA. For the CDR3, the DNA is TGTGCCAGCAACCCAGACGGGAGAGCCGGGGAGCCGTTTTTT. Protein: CASNPDGRAGEPFF.

The chain combines TRBV5-5 with TRBJ2-7; D unresolved. V was shortened by 0 bases and J by 0 bases, with 7 bases between the two germline ends. Germline CDR1 is SGHKS and CDR2 is YYEKEE (reference sequence). The CDR3 length is 14 residues. CDR3 sequence: CASSLVVPSYEQYF. The CDR3 nucleotides read TGTGCCAGCAGCTTGGTCGTCCCCTCCTACGAGCAGTACTTC.

V gene TRBV5-5 combines with J gene TRBJ2-5; tentatively, D is TRBD1 (5 bases). V shed 4 bases and J shed 5 bases, with 18 bases lying between them. The CDR3 is made up of 15 amino acids. Germline CDR1 and CDR2: SGHKS and YYEKEE (reference sequence). In nucleotides, the CDR3 is TGTGCCAGCAGCGGATACAGGAACCCGAGGGAGACCCAGTACTTC. The encoded protein is CASSGYRNPRETQYF.

This clone was observed a handful of times. Other DNA sequences in the same sample also yield this CDR3. The genes are TRBV28 and TRBJ1-1; D call uncertain. This CDR3 region has 11 residues. Germline V lookup: CDR1 MDHEN, CDR2 SYDVKM. Between the trimmed V and J ends, which lost 7 bases and 0 bases, there was a span of 3 bases. The CDR3 loop is CASNMNTEAFF. In DNA form, the CDR3 reads TGTGCCAGCAACATGAACACTGAAGCTTTCTTT. The variable domain in full, with the rest retrieved from reference TRBV28 and TRBJ1-1, is DVKVTQSSRYLVKRTGEKVFLECVQDMDHENMFWYRQDPGLGLRLIYFSYDVKMKEKGDIPEGYSVSREKKERFSLILESASTNQTSMYLCASNMNTEAFFGQGTRLTVV.

The gene calls are TRBV5-5 and TRBJ2-1; no firm D call. Trimming took 4 bases from V and 8 from J, leaving 19 bases between them. This CDR3 is built from 15 residues. CDR1 SGHKS and CDR2 YYEKEE come from the germline V gene (reference sequence). CDR3: CASSPQAIGRDEQFF. CDR3 in DNA: TGTGCCAGCAGCCCCCAAGCTATTGGCCGGGATGAGCAGTTCTTC.

V and J are TRBV28 and TRBJ2-7, with TRBD2 as a possible D gene (6 bases). Germline-derived CDR1 and CDR2 are MDHEN and SYDVKM. Trimming pared 3 bases from V and 4 bases from J, leaving 13 bases between. The CDR3 sequence is 14 residues long. CDR3 nucleotides: TGTGCCAGCAGTTTCTTCGGGAGAGGGTACGAGCAGTACTTC. Translating gives CASSFFGRGYEQYF. Drawing the rest from reference TRBV28 and TRBJ2-7, the complete variable domain is DVKVTQSSRYLVKRTGEKVFLECVQDMDHENMFWYRQDPGLGLRLIYFSYDVKMKEKGDIPEGYSVSREKKERFSLILESASTNQTSMYLCASSFFGRGYEQYFGPGTRLTVT.

This clone was detected only a few times. The chain couples TRBV4-1 to TRBJ1-5; D gene unclear. V was pared by 2 bases and J by 1 base, with 3 bases between. The germline CDR1 and CDR2 sequences are MGHRA and YSYEKL. This CDR3 has 13 amino acids. This CDR3 is CASSQRSNQPQHF. For the CDR3, the DNA is TGCGCCAGCAGCCAACGGAGCAATCAGCCCCAGCATTTT.

V gene TRBV10-3 combines with J gene TRBJ2-1; D is possibly TRBD1 (5 bases). The length of the CDR3 is 13 residues. With 3 bases removed from V and 4 bases from J, the gap between germline ends came to 7 bases. The germline gives CDR1 ENHRY, CDR2 SYGVKD. CDR3 in amino acids: CAISDRVYNEQFF. CDR3 in DNA: TGTGCCATCAGTGACAGGGTGTACAATGAGCAGTTCTTC.

Only a few counts were recorded for this clone. This chain connects TRBV2 to TRBJ1-2; no reliable D call. Per the germline V gene, CDR1 is SNHLY and CDR2 is FYNNEI. V was shortened by 3 bases and J by 7 bases, with 9 bases between the two germline ends. This CDR3 region has 12 residues. Here the CDR3 DNA reads TGTGCCAGCAGTGAGAGGGAGTTTGGCTACACCTTC. This gives the protein CASSEREFGYTF.

This sequence joins TRBV6-1 and TRBJ2-3; the match to TRBD2 covers 9 bases. Trimming cost V 4 bases and J 3 bases; bases outside gene matches: 2. The CDR3 has 14 residues. Germline V gene sequence: CDR1 MNHNS, CDR2 SASEGT. The CDR3 is CASSVTSGTDTQYF. CDR3 nucleotides: TGTGCCAGCAGTGTAACTAGCGGGACAGATACGCAGTATTTT.

The V call is TRBV9, the J call TRBJ2-2; the D is unclear. The V and J ends lost 0 bases and 5 bases respectively, with 8 bases between them. The V gene's germline CDR1 is SGDLS and CDR2 YYNGEE. This CDR3 spans 14 amino acids. DNA for the CDR3: TGTGCCAGCAGCGTAGTCCCCTCGACCGGGGAGCTGTTTTTT. This sequence encodes CASSVVPSTGELFF.

Here the CDR3 DNA reads TGTGCCAGCAGTTTAGCTTCCGACAGGGGGCGCTACGAGCAGTACTTC. Translation gives CASSLASDRGRYEQYF. The chain employs TRBV27 and TRBJ2-7, with 10 bases identical to TRBD1. The germline CDR1 and CDR2 sequences are MNHEY and SMNVEV (reference sequence). The CDR3 is made up of 16 amino acids. The J segment lost 3 bases and the V segment lost 2 bases, leaving 7 bases of the junction unmatched.

Remarks on this clone: Distinct nucleotide sequences in the sample also encode this CDR3. The rearrangement links TRBV5-1 to TRBJ2-1; the D gene is possibly TRBD2 (6 bases). V was cut by 2 bases and J by 6 bases, with 6 bases left in between. The CDR3 runs 12 residues. Germline V lookup: CDR1 SGHRS, CDR2 YFSETQ. CDR3 DNA: TGCGCCAGCAGCTTAGCGGGCAATGAGCAGTTCTTC. Its translation: CASSLAGNEQFF.

The rearrangement links TRBV6-6 to TRBJ2-7, with a tentative D call TRBD2 (6 bases). With 2 bases removed from V and 7 bases from J, the gap between germline ends came to 9 bases. CDR3 length equals 12 residues. In germline, CDR1 is MNHNY, CDR2 SVGAGI (reference sequence). The CDR3 spells CASSYRDSEQYF. For the CDR3, the DNA is TGTGCCAGCAGTTACCGGGACTCAGAGCAGTACTTC.

This clone was seen more than once but under ten times. DNA of the CDR3: TGTGCCAGCAGCGAACCCTCGGGACAGAACACCGGGGAGCTGTTTTTT. Protein product: CASSEPSGQNTGELFF. This chain links TRBV6-1 with TRBJ2-2; D is possibly TRBD1 (6 bases). This CDR3 region has 16 residues. Trimming took 6 bases from V and 1 from J, leaving 15 bases between them. Germline CDR1 is MNHNS and CDR2 is SASEGT.

The rearrangement uses TRBV9 and TRBJ2-3, with 10 bases matching TRBD1. Germline loops: CDR1 SGDLS, CDR2 YYNGEE. The CDR3 spans 15 residues. With 3 bases clipped from V and 6 bases from J, the junction kept 7 bases outside the gene matches. The CDR3 region has the DNA TGTGCCAGCAGCGCCCGGGACAGGGGCGGGGATACGCAGTATTTT. This codes for CASSARDRGGDTQYF.

The CDR3 DNA sequence: TGTGCCTGGACTTCCGGGACTCTGCAGTTCTTC. Amino acid sequence: CAWTSGTLQFF. The rearrangement links TRBV30 to TRBJ2-1; maybe TRBD2 (6 bases). The CDR3 contains 11 residues. V lost 4 bases and J 12 bases, leaving 13 bases between the germline ends. CDR1 and CDR2 from the germline V gene are GTSNPN and SVGIG (reference sequence).

The genes are TRBV28 and TRBJ1-5; D not resolved. The germline V and J ends were trimmed by 5 bases and 0 bases, with 11 bases remaining between them. The CDR3 is 15 amino acids. Germline lookup yields CDR1 MDHEN and CDR2 SYDVKM. In DNA, the CDR3 is TGTGCCAGCAGTCCCCAGCTTTATAGCAATCAGCCCCAGCATTTT. Encoded protein: CASSPQLYSNQPQHF.

The rearrangement uses TRBV19 and TRBJ1-4, with D tentatively TRBD1 (5 bases). Trimming stripped 9 bases from V and 0 bases from J, with 17 bases between. Germline values: CDR1 LNHDA, CDR2 SQIVND (reference sequence). The CDR3 has 16 residues. The CDR3 DNA sequence: TGTGCCAGCCGGACACCGAACTCTGCAACTAATGAAAAACTGTTTTTT. Encoded protein: CASRTPNSATNEKLFF.

The chain has TRBV6-4 and TRBJ2-1, with D possibly TRBD2 on 5 matching bases. The length of the CDR3 is 13 residues. Germline assignment: CDR1 MRHNA and CDR2 SNTAGT. Between the trimmed V and J ends, which lost 4 bases and 2 bases, there was a span of 6 bases. The CDR3 DNA reads TGTGCCAGCAGTGGCGGGCCCTACAATGAGCAGTTCTTC. The encoded protein is CASSGGPYNEQFF.

The chain is built from TRBV6-1 and TRBJ1-1, with TRBD1 matching over 9 bases. From germline, CDR1 is MNHNS and CDR2 SASEGT. The V gene end was trimmed by 7 bases and the J gene end by 7 bases; junction bases not matched to a gene: 4. The CDR3 sequence is 12 residues long. CDR3 residues: CASTRDRDEAFF. In nucleotides, the CDR3 is TGTGCCAGCACTAGGGACAGGGATGAAGCTTTCTTT.